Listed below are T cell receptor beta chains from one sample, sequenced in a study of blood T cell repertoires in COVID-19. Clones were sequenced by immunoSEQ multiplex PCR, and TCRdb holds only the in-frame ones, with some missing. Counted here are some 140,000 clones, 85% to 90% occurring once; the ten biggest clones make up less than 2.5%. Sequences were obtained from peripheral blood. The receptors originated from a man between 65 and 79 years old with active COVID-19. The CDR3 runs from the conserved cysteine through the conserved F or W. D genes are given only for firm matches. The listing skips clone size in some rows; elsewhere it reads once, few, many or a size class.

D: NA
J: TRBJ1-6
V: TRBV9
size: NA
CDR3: CASTLTDSSYNSPLHF
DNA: TGTGCCAGCACCTTAACGGACAGCTCCTATAATTCACCCCTCCACTTT

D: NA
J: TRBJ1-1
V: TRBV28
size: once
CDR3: CASSLTNRNTEAFF
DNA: TGTGCCAGCAGCCTAACCAACAGGAACACTGAAGCTTTCTTT

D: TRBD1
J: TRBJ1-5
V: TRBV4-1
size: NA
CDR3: CASSQGDRASPQHF
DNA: TGCGCCAGCAGCCAAGGGGACAGGGCCTCCCCCCAGCATTTT

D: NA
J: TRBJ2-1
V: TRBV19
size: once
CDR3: CASRPRPYNEQFF
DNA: TGTGCCAGCAGGCCGCGCCCCTACAATGAGCAGTTCTTC

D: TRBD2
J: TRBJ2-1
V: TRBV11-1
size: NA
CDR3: CASSLRLAGGGGEQFF
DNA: TGTGCCAGCAGCCTGAGACTAGCGGGAGGGGGGGGTGAGCAGTTCTTC

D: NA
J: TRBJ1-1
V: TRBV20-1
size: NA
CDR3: CSASPQATAHTEAFF
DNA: TGCAGTGCTAGTCCCCAGGCGACAGCTCACACTGAAGCTTTCTTT

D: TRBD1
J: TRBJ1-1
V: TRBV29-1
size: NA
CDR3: CSVLGATGEGTEAFF
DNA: TGCAGCGTCCTTGGGGCTACAGGGGAAGGCACTGAAGCTTTCTTT

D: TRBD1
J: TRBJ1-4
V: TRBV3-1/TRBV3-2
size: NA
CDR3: CASSLWDRAREKLFF
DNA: TGTGCCAGCAGCCTTTGGGACAGGGCGAGAGAAAAACTGTTTTTT

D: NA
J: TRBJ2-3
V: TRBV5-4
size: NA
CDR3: CASRTMGGDTQYF
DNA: TGTGCCAGCAGGACTATGGGAGGAGATACGCAGTATTTT

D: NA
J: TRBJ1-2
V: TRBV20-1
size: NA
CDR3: CSARREGHYTF
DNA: TGCAGTGCTAGACGGGAAGGGCACTACACCTTC

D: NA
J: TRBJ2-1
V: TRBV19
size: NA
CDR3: CASRASYNEQFF
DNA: TGTGCCAGTAGAGCCTCCTACAATGAGCAGTTCTTC

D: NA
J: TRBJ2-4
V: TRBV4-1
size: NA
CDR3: CASSQDAGVGAKNIQYF
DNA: TGCGCCAGCAGCCAAGATGCAGGGGTTGGAGCCAAAAACATTCAGTACTTC

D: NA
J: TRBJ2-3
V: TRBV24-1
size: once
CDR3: CATSESRNTQYF
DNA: TGTGCCACCAGTGAGTCTAGAAATACGCAGTATTTT

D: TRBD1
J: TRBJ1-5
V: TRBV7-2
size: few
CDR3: CASSLSTGAPQPQHF
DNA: TGTGCCAGCAGCTTATCGACAGGGGCTCCTCAGCCCCAGCATTTT

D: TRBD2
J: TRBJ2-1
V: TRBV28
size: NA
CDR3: CASSLGLAGSYSYNEQFF
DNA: TGTGCCAGCAGTTTAGGACTAGCGGGATCCTACTCCTACAATGAGCAGTTCTTC

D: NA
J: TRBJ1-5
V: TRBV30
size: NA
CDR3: CAWSEGRYQPQHF
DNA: TGTGCCTGGAGTGAAGGGAGGTATCAGCCCCAGCATTTT